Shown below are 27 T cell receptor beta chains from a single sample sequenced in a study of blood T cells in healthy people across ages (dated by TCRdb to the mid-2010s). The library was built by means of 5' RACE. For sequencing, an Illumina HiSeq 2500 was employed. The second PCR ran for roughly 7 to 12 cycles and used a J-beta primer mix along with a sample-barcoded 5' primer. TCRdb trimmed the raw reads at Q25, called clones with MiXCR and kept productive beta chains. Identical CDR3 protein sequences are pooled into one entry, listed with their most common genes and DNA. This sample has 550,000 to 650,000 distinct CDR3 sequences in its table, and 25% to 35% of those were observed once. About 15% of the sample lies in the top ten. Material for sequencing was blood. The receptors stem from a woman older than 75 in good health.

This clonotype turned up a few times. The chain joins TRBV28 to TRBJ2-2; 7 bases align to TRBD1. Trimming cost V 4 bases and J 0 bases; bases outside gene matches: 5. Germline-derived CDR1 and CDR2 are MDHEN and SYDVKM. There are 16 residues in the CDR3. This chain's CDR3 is CASSYLGTANTGELFF. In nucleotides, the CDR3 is TGTGCCAGCAGTTATCTTGGGACAGCGAACACCGGGGAGCTGTTTTTT.

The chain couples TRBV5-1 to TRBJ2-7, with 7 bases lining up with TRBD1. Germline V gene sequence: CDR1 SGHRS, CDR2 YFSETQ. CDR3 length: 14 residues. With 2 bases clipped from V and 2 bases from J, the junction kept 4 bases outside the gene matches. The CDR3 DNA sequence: TGCGCCAGCAGCTTCCGGGACAGAACCTACGAGCAGTACTTC. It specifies CASSFRDRTYEQYF.

The CDR3 DNA is TGTGCCAGCAGTCCTAGAGGGAGGGGAACGGTAAATGAGCAGTTCTTC. As protein: CASSPRGRGTVNEQFF. This chain links TRBV7-2 with TRBJ2-1; 7 bases line up with TRBD2. This CDR3 is 16 amino acids long. The ends lost 6 bases at V and 7 bases at J; junction bases unmatched: 15. CDR1 is SGHTA, CDR2 FQGNSA, per germline.

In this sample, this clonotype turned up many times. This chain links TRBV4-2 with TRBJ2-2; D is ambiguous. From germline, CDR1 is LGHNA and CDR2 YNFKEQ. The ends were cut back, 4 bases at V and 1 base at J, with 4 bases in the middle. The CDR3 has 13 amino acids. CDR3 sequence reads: CASSPLNTGELFF. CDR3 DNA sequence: TGTGCCAGCAGCCCCTTGAACACCGGGGAGCTGTTTTTT.

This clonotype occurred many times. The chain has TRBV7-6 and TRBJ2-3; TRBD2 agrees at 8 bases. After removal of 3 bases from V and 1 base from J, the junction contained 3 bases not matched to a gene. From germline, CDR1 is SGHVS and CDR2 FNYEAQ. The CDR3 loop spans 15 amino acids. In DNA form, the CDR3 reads TGTGCCAGCAGCTTCGGGGGGGCCGGCACAGATACGCAGTATTTT. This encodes CASSFGGAGTDTQYF.

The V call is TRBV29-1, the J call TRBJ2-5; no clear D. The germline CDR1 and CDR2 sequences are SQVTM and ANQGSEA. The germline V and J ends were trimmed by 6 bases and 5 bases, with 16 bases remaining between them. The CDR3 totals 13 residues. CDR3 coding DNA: TGCAGCGTGGCCACTGGACGCCTGGAGACCCAGTACTTC. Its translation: CSVATGRLETQYF.

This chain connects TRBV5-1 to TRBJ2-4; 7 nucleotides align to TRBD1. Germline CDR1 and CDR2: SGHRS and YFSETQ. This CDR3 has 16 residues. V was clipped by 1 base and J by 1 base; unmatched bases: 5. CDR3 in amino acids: CASSLYGDSAKNIQYF. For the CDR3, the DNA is TGCGCCAGCAGCTTGTACGGGGACAGCGCCAAAAACATTCAGTACTTC.

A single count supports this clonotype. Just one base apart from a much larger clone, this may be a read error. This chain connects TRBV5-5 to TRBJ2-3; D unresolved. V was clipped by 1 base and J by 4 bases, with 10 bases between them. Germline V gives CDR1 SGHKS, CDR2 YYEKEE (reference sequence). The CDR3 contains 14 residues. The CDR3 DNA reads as TGTGCCAGCAGCTTGAGGTACCTCGCAGATACGCAGTATTTT. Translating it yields CASSLRYLADTQYF.

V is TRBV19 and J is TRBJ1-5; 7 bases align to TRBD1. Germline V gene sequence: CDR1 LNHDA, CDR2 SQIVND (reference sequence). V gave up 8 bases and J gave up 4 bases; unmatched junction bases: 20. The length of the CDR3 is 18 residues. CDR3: CASDRQVRGRLSNQPQHF. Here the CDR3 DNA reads TGTGCCAGTGATAGACAGGTGAGGGGGCGCCTGTCGAATCAGCCCCAGCATTTT.

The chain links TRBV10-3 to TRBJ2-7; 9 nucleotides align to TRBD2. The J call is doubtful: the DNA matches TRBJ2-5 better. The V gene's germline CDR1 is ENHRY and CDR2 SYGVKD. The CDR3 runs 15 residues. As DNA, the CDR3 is TGTGCCATCAGTGAGTCCCCTAGCGGGATCGAGACCCAGTACTTC. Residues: CAISESPSGIETQYF.

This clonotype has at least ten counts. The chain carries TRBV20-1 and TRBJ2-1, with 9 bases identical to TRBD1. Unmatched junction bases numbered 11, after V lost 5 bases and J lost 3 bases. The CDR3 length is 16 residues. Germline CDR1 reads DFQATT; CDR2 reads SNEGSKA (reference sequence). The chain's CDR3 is CSAGILDRGHYNEQFF. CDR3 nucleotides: TGCAGTGCTGGGATCCTGGACAGGGGACACTACAATGAGCAGTTCTTC.

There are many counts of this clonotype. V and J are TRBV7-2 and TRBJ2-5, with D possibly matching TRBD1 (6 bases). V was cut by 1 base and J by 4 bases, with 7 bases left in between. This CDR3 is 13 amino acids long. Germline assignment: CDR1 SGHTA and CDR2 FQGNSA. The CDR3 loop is CASSLVGAETQYF. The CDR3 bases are TGTGCCAGCAGCTTAGTGGGGGCAGAGACCCAGTACTTC.

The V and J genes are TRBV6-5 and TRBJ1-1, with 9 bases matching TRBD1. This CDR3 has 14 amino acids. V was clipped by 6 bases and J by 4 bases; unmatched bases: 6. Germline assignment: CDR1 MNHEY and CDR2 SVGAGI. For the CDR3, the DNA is TGTGCCAGCAGCTGGGACAGGGTGGGCACTGAAGCTTTCTTT. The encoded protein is CASSWDRVGTEAFF.

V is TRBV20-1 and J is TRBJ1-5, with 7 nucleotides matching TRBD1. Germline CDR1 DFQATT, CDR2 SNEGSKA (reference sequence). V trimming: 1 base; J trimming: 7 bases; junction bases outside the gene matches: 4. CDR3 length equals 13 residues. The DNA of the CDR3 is TGCAGTGCTAGAGTGACAGGGTCCCAGCCCCAGCATTTT. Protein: CSARVTGSQPQHF.

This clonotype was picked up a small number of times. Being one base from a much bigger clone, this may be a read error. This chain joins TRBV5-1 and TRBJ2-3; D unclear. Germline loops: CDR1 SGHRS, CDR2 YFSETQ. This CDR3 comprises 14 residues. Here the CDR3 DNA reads TGCGCCAGCAGCTTGGGACTTACTACAGATATGCAGTATTTT. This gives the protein CASSLGLTTDMQYF. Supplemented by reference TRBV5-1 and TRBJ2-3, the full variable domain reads KAGVTQTPRYLIKTRGQQVTLSCSPISGHRSVSWYQQTPGQGLQFLFEYFSETQRNKGNFPGRFSGRQFSNSRSEMNVSTLELGDSALYLCASSLGLTTDMQYFGPGTRLTVL.

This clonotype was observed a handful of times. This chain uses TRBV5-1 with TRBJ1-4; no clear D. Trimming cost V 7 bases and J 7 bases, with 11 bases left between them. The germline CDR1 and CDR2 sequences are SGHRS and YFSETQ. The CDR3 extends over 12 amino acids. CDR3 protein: CASGTDAEKLFF. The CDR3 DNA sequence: TGCGCCAGCGGTACCGACGCTGAAAAACTGTTTTTT.

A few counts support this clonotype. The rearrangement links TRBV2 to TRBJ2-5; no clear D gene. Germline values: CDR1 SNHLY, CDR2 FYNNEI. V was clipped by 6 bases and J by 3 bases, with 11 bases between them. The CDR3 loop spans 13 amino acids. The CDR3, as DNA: TGTGCCAGCAGGCCCCTAGTAAAAGAGACCCAGTACTTC. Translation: CASRPLVKETQYF.

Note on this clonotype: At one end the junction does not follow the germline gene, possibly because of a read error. DNA for the CDR3: TGTACCAGCAGCTTCGGGGCCAAAGAGGCCCAGTACTTC. Its protein is CTSSFGAKEAQYF. The chain has TRBV7-3 and TRBJ2-5; D could derive from TRBD1 or TRBD2 (5 bases each). The germline CDR1 and CDR2 sequences are SGHTA and FQGTGA. CDR3 length equals 13 residues.

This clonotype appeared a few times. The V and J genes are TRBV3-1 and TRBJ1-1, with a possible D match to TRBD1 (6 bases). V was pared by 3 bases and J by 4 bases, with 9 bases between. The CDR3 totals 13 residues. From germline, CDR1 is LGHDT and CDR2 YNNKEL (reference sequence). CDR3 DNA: TGTGCCAGCAGCCAGGGGGCGAGCACTGAAGCTTTCTTT. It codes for CASSQGASTEAFF.

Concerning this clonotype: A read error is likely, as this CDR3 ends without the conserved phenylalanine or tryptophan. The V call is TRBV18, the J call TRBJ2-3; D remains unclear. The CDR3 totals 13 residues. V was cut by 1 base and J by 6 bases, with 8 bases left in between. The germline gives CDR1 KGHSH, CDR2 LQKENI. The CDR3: CASSPLRVDTQYC. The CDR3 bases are TGTGCCAGCTCACCACTAAGGGTGGATACGCAGTATTGT.

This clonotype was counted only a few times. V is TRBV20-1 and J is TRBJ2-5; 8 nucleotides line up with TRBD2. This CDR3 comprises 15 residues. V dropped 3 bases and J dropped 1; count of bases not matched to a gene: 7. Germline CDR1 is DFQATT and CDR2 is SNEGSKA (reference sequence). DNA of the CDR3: TGCAGTGCTAGTCACGATAGCGGGACCCAAGAGACCCAGTACTTC. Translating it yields CSASHDSGTQETQYF.

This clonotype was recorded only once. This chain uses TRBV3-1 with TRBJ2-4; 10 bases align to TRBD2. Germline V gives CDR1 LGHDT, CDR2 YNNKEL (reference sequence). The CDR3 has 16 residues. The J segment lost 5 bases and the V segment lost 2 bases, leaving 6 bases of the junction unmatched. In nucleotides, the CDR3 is TGTGCCAGCAGCCAAAACCGACTAGCGGGCCAAAACATTCAGTACTTC. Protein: CASSQNRLAGQNIQYF.

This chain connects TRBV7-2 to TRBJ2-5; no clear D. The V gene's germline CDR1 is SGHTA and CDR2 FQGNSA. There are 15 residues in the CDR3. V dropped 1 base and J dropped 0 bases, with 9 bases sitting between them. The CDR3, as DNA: TGTGCCAGCAGCTTAGAATTCTACCACCAAGAGACCCAGTACTTC. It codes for CASSLEFYHQETQYF.

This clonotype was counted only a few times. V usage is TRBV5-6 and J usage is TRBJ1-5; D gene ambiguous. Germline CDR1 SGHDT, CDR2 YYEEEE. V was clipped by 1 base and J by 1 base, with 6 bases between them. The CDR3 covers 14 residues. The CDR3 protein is CASSLKLSNQPQHF. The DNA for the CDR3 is TGTGCCAGCAGCTTGAAGCTCAGCAATCAGCCCCAGCATTTT.

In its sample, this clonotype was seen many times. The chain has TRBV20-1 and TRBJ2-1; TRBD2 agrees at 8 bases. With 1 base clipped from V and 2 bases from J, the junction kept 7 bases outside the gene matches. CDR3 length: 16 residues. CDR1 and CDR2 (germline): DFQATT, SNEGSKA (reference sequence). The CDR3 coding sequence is TGCAGTGCTAGAGTGGCGGGGGGCAGGGCCTACAATGAGCAGTTCTTC. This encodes CSARVAGGRAYNEQFF.

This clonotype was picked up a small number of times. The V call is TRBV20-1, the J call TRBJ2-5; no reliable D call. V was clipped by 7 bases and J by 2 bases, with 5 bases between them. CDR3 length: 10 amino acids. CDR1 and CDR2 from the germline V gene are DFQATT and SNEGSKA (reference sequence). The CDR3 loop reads CSVMQETQYF. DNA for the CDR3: TGCAGTGTTATGCAAGAGACCCAGTACTTC.

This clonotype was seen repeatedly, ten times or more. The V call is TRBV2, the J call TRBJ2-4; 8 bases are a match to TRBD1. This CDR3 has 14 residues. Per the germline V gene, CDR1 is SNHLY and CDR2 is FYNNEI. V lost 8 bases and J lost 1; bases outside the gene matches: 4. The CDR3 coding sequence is TGTGCCAGCTTCCGGGACAGGGCCAAAAACATTCAGTACTTC. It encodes CASFRDRAKNIQYF. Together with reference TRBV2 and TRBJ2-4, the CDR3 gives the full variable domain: EPEVTQTPSHQVTQMGQEVILRCVPISNHLYFYWYRQILGQKVEFLVSFYNNEISEKSEIFDDQFSVERPDGSNFTLKIRSTKLEDSAMYFCASFRDRAKNIQYFGAGTRLSVL.